The rows below give T cell receptor beta chains drawn from one sample of a study of molecular identifiers for immune sequencing clone quantification. From the PCR reads, TCRdb called clonotypes with MiXCR, one entry per CDR3 protein. Among 460,000 or so distinct CDR3 sequences listed, around 23% were seen once. Material: naive CD8+ T cells from blood, with Jurkat cell RNA spiked in. The receptor set was obtained from a human donor in good health. Some libraries in this study had Jurkat cell RNA spiked in. CDR3s include the opening cysteine and the closing phenylalanine or tryptophan. The D gene is left open where the match is weak. Rows give clone size only sometimes, using once, few, many, or a class for an expanded clone.

DNA	CDR3	size	D	V	J	length
TGTGCCAGCAGCTACCTCCGGGAGAAAGGACCCCCGTCCTACGAGCAGTACTTC	CASSYLREKGPPSYEQYF	.	.	TRBV11-3	TRBJ2-7	18
TGTGCCAGTAGTATAGATATGTTAGCCAAAAACATTCAGTACTTC	CASSIDMLAKNIQYF	few	.	TRBV19	TRBJ2-4	15
TGTGCCAGCAGCTTCCCAGCGGAACACTCCTACAATGAGCAGTTCTTC	CASSFPAEHSYNEQFF	many	.	TRBV7-9	TRBJ2-1	16
TGCAGTGCCCCCCGAGGGGGAACGGGCTACGAGCAGTACTTC	CSAPRGGTGYEQYF	.	.	TRBV20-1	TRBJ2-7	14
TGCAGTGCTAGAGATTTGACTCTTCACGGGGCGACCAGGGAGACCCAGTACTTC	CSARDLTLHGATRETQYF	.	.	TRBV20-1	TRBJ2-5	18
TGTGCCAGCAGCCACCTCGGCGGGGGGGCCGGGAATGAGCAGTTCTTC	CASSHLGGGAGNEQFF	many	TRBD2	TRBV7-2	TRBJ2-1	16
TGTGCCAGCAGTTACATGGCGGGCACAGATACGCAGTATTTT	CASSYMAGTDTQYF	many	.	TRBV6-5	TRBJ2-3	14
TGTGCCAGCAGCCAAACAGGGGGCGCCCACTACGAGCAGTACTTC	CASSQTGGAHYEQYF	few	TRBD1	TRBV13	TRBJ2-7	15
TGTGCCAGCAGTTTACAGGGGGCCGTCCCGACAGATACGCAGTATTTT	CASSLQGAVPTDTQYF	few	TRBD1	TRBV27	TRBJ2-3	16
TGTGCCAGCAGTGCTACAGGACAGGAGATTTATGGCTACACCTTC	CASSATGQEIYGYTF	few	TRBD1	TRBV6-4	TRBJ1-2	15
TGCGCCAGCAGCCAAGATGAAAGGGGCGTGCAGCCCCAGCATTTT	CASSQDERGVQPQHF	.	.	TRBV4-1	TRBJ1-5	15
TGCAGCGTCCTGGCACTAGCGGACTACAATGAGCAGTTCTTC	CSVLALADYNEQFF	many	TRBD2	TRBV29-1	TRBJ2-1	14
TGTGCCAGCAGTTATCCGGGACAGCTAGTTGCCGGGGAGCTGTTTTTT	CASSYPGQLVAGELFF	many	TRBD1	TRBV12-3/TRBV12-4	TRBJ2-2	16
TGTGCCAGCAGCGGACGGGGGGGCCTGTCCGACACTGAAGCTTTCTTT	CASSGRGGLSDTEAFF	.	.	TRBV9	TRBJ1-1	16
TGTGCCAGCAGCGCAAGCGGGGTCACAGATACGCAGTATTTT	CASSASGVTDTQYF	many	TRBD2	TRBV9	TRBJ2-3	14
TGTGCCAGCAGCTTAGAGGCACCCCCGATAGCGGGAGGACTATACACAGATACGCAGTATTTT	CASSLEAPPIAGGLYTDTQYF	many	TRBD2	TRBV7-2	TRBJ2-3	21
TGTGCCAGCAGTCCCCACTCAGGGGCCTACAATCAGCCCCAGCATTTT	CASSPHSGAYNQPQHF	.	.	TRBV27	TRBJ1-5	16
TGTGCCAGCAACGACAGGGGGGCATACGAGCAGTACTTC	CASNDRGAYEQYF	many	TRBD1	TRBV7-9	TRBJ2-7	13
TGTGCCAGCAGTTACTCGAGAGGTTCTGGAAACACCATATATTTT	CASSYSRGSGNTIYF	few	.	TRBV6-2/TRBV6-3	TRBJ1-3	15
TGTGCCAGCAGTTTTTCGACTAGCGGGAGTTACGAGCAGTACTTC	CASSFSTSGSYEQYF	.	TRBD2	TRBV27	TRBJ2-7	15
TGTGCCAGCAGTCTGCAATCGACAGGGGGTAATTCACCCCTCCACTTT	CASSLQSTGGNSPLHF	few	TRBD1	TRBV27	TRBJ1-6	16
TGCAGTGCTAGAGCCCGACAGGAGAGCACAGATACGCAGTATTTT	CSARARQESTDTQYF	many	.	TRBV20-1	TRBJ2-3	15
TGTGCCAGCAGCTTATTGGGGACTAGCAATCAGCCCCAGCATTTT	CASSLLGTSNQPQHF	.	.	TRBV7-2	TRBJ1-5	15
TGCGCCAGCAGCGGGGACCTACAAGCCGTGAACACTGAAGCTTTCTTT	CASSGDLQAVNTEAFF	few	.	TRBV5-1	TRBJ1-1	16
TGCAGTGTGAGGACTGTGGGTGAGCAGTTCTTC	CSVRTVGEQFF	many	.	TRBV20-1	TRBJ2-1	11
TGTGCCAGCAGTTTCAAAGCGGGGGCCAGCACAGATACGCAGTATTTT	CASSFKAGASTDTQYF	few	TRBD2	TRBV6-6	TRBJ2-3	16
TGTGCCAGCAGCCAAGGGCGGGGAGGAAGCACTGAAGCTTTCTTT	CASSQGRGGSTEAFF	many	.	TRBV28	TRBJ1-1	15
TGTGCCAGCAGTCTGGGGGTGGTTTCACCCCTCCACTTT	CASSLGVVSPLHF	.	.	TRBV6-5	TRBJ1-6	13
TGTGTCAGCAGTGAAGGGGCAGGACCACTCTACGAGCAGTACTTC	CVSSEGAGPLYEQYF	.	.	TRBV2	TRBJ2-7	15
TGCGCCAGCAGCCGAACACGGGAGACTAAAGCTTTCTTT	CASSRTRETKAFF	.	.	TRBV4-3	TRBJ1-1	13
TGTGCCAGCAGCGTTTACGGCAACACTGAAGCTTTCTTT	CASSVYGNTEAFF	many	.	TRBV9	TRBJ1-1	13
TGCAGCGTTGTCCCGCGGGACCAATCTTACGAGCAGTACTTC	CSVVPRDQSYEQYF	few	.	TRBV29-1	TRBJ2-7	14
TGCGCCAGCAGCTGGGACGGCTCCTACGAGCAGTACTTC	CASSWDGSYEQYF	many	.	TRBV5-1	TRBJ2-7	13
TGTGCCAGCAGCCGAACCCGGGACGATGAGCAGTTCTTC	CASSRTRDDEQFF	.	.	TRBV6-2/TRBV6-3	TRBJ2-1	13
TGTGCCAGCAGCTTGGAAGAGGGTTACACCGGGGAGCTGTTTTTT	CASSLEEGYTGELFF	.	.	TRBV5-5	TRBJ2-2	15
TGTGCCAGCAGTTTATATAGACCAGGGGGAGTGAACACTGAAGCTTTCTTT	CASSLYRPGGVNTEAFF	.	TRBD1	TRBV12-3/TRBV12-4	TRBJ1-1	17
TGTGCCAGCAGCCTACATTCCGCGGAGACCCGGTACTTC	CASSLHSAETRYF	.	.	TRBV9	TRBJ2-5	13
TGTGCCAGCAGCTCCCGTGGGACCCAGTACTTC	CASSSRGTQYF	many	.	TRBV7-9	TRBJ2-5	11
TGTGCCAGTAATGTGGGACAGGAGACCTACGAGCAGTACTTC	CASNVGQETYEQYF	.	TRBD1	TRBV19	TRBJ2-7	14
TGTGCCAGCAGTTACGCAGGGGGTGCAACTAATGAAAAACTGTTTTTT	CASSYAGGATNEKLFF	few	TRBD1	TRBV6-5	TRBJ1-4	16
TGTGCCAGCAGTGACCCGGGACTAGCAGAGACCCAGTACTTC	CASSDPGLAETQYF	.	TRBD2	TRBV6-2/TRBV6-3	TRBJ2-5	14
TGTGCCAGCAGCGGAAGGGCAGTTGGGGCCAACGTCCTGACTTTC	CASSGRAVGANVLTF	.	.	TRBV7-8	TRBJ2-6	15
TGTGCCAGCAGCCAAGAGCGGGCAGACCTCTACGAGCAGTACTTC	CASSQERADLYEQYF	few	.	TRBV4-2	TRBJ2-7	15
TGCAGTGCTAGAGAGGGGGGGACAGGGGAGGGCAATGAGCAGTTCTTC	CSAREGGTGEGNEQFF	.	TRBD1	TRBV20-1	TRBJ2-1	16
TGCAGTGCTAGAGATTTCGGGCTAGCGGGAGGAGATGGAGATACGCAGTATTTT	CSARDFGLAGGDGDTQYF	many	TRBD2	TRBV20-1	TRBJ2-3	18
TGTGCCAGCAGCCAAGGGGTAGCAGTCACCAAAAACATTCAGTACTTC	CASSQGVAVTKNIQYF	few	.	TRBV3-1	TRBJ2-4	16
TGTGCCAGCAGCTTAGCTTACGCGGGAGAGACCCAGTACTTC	CASSLAYAGETQYF	many	.	TRBV7-9	TRBJ2-5	14
TGTGCCAGCAGTTTTCCCGACAACCAAGAGACCCAGTACTTC	CASSFPDNQETQYF	many	.	TRBV28	TRBJ2-5	14
TGCGCCAGCAGCCAAGTTTTCAACACGCTAGCCAAAAACATTCAGTACTTC	CASSQVFNTLAKNIQYF	few	.	TRBV4-3	TRBJ2-4	17
TGTGCCAGCAGCCCCCGCCCCACTAGCGGAGTGGCAGATACGCAGTATTTT	CASSPRPTSGVADTQYF	many	TRBD2	TRBV9	TRBJ2-3	17